These 4 T cell receptor beta chains share one sample of origin, sequenced in a study of blood T cell repertoires in COVID-19. The method was immunoSEQ multiplex PCR; TCRdb's version includes in-frame clones alone and lacks a portion of them. The profile shows about 110,000 clones, over 80% of them singletons. Sequencing input: peripheral blood. These TCRs come from a woman aged 65 to 85 with acute or convalescent COVID-19.

Remarks on this clone: Mismatch with germline at one junction end may stem from a read error. The chain uses TRBV19 and TRBJ2-6, with D unresolved. There are 17 residues in the CDR3. CDR1 and CDR2 from the germline V gene are LNHDA and SQIVND (reference sequence). The CDR3 DNA follows: TGTGCCAGTAGTCTAGAGACTGCTTACTCTGGGGCCAACGTCCTGACTTTC. This sequence encodes CASSLETAYSGANVLTF.

In this sample, this clone turned up once. The rearrangement links TRBV6-5 to TRBJ1-4; TRBD1 agrees at 7 bases. Germline trimming cut 6 bases from V and 7 bases from J; bases unmatched to any gene: 11. Looked up from germline, CDR1 is MNHEY and CDR2 is SVGAGI. The CDR3 is 15 residues long. The CDR3 coding sequence is TGTGCCAGCAGCCGGGACAGAACTCAAGGTGAAAAACTGTTTTTT. It yields the protein CASSRDRTQGEKLFF.

This sequence joins TRBV29-1 and TRBJ1-2; D might be TRBD1 (6 bases). Germline V gives CDR1 SQVTM, CDR2 ANQGSEA. The CDR3 contains 15 residues. Trimming removed 5 bases at V and 7 bases at J, with 23 bases between. CDR3 sequence (DNA): TGCAGCGTTCCCCCCATGCAGGGGATAGGTGTTGGCTACACCTTC. It specifies CSVPPMQGIGVGYTF.

The sample holds one count of this clone. The rearrangement links TRBV5-1 to TRBJ2-3; D possibly corresponds to TRBD2 (5 bases). This CDR3 contains 15 residues. Germline CDR1 is SGHRS and CDR2 is YFSETQ. The V gene lost 4 bases and the J gene lost 6 bases, with 18 bases spanning the gap. The CDR3 loop reads CASSRWEQDKDTQYF. The CDR3 DNA reads TGCGCCAGCAGCAGATGGGAGCAAGACAAGGATACGCAGTATTTT.